The 21 T cell receptor beta chains listed next were all sequenced from one sample in a study of shared clonotypes between healthy human individuals. Sequenced by immunoSEQ multiplex PCR; TCRdb stores in-frame clones only, minus some. The sample carries about a million clones, approximately 70% recorded once. Sequencing was carried out using memory CD4+ T cells sorted from blood. The subset denotes: CD45RA-negative fraction. The receptors stem from a man aged 18 to 35 in good health.

The chain combines TRBV29-1 with TRBJ2-5, with D perhaps TRBD1 (6 bases). This CDR3 contains 11 residues. Trimming left V 5 bases short and J 8 bases short, with 12 bases between. Germline-derived CDR1 and CDR2 are SQVTM and ANQGSEA. The CDR3 loop reads CSVPQGLTQYF. The CDR3 DNA follows: TGCAGCGTTCCACAGGGATTAACCCAGTACTTC.

J is TRBJ2-3 and V is TRBV29-1; no firm D call. The germline gives CDR1 SQVTM, CDR2 ANQGSEA. The CDR3 runs to 13 residues. The germline V and J ends were trimmed by 6 bases and 2 bases, with 12 bases remaining between them. Here the CDR3 reads CSVRTIYTDTQYF. The CDR3 DNA reads TGCAGCGTCCGGACGATATACACAGATACGCAGTATTTT.

This clone came up many times. The chain couples TRBV28 to TRBJ2-7; D is undetermined. Germline lookup yields CDR1 MDHEN and CDR2 SYDVKM. The germline V and J ends were trimmed by 4 bases and 2 bases, with 9 bases remaining between them. The CDR3 extends over 13 amino acids. CDR3 sequence: CASSSVRAYEQYF. The CDR3 coding sequence is TGTGCCAGCAGTTCGGTCCGGGCCTACGAGCAGTACTTC.

This clone was counted only a few times. The gene calls are TRBV2 and TRBJ2-5; D remains unclear. Trimming took 5 bases from V and 3 from J, leaving 7 bases between them. This CDR3 spans 12 amino acids. Germline-derived CDR1 and CDR2 are SNHLY and FYNNEI. The CDR3 sequence: CASSRIKETQYF. CDR3 nucleotides: TGTGCCAGCAGTCGGATAAAAGAGACCCAGTACTTC. The entire variable domain, with the rest obtained from reference TRBV2 and TRBJ2-5, is as follows: EPEVTQTPSHQVTQMGQEVILRCVPISNHLYFYWYRQILGQKVEFLVSFYNNEISEKSEIFDDQFSVERPDGSNFTLKIRSTKLEDSAMYFCASSRIKETQYFGPGTRLLVL.

The chain joins TRBV30 to TRBJ1-2, with TRBD1 matching over 7 bases. The germline CDR1 and CDR2 sequences are GTSNPN and SVGIG (reference sequence). This CDR3 is 13 amino acids long. Germline trimming cut 5 bases from V and 5 bases from J; bases unmatched to any gene: 8. Written as DNA, the CDR3 is TGTGCCTGGGAACCGACAGGGATATATGGCTACACCTTC. Its translation is CAWEPTGIYGYTF.

This chain joins TRBV19 and TRBJ1-4, with unresolved D. The ends were cut back, 4 bases at V and 7 bases at J, with 13 bases in the middle. Germline V gene lookup returns CDR1 LNHDA and CDR2 SQIVND (reference sequence). The CDR3 has 14 residues. The CDR3, as DNA: TGTGCCAGTAGTAATGGGCGCCTTGGTGAAAAACTGTTTTTT. Translating it yields CASSNGRLGEKLFF.

This chain links TRBV7-6 with TRBJ2-3; the match to TRBD2 covers 9 bases. The CDR3 is 15 residues long. Germline trimming cut 6 bases from V and 5 bases from J; bases unmatched to any gene: 9. Germline V CDR1 and CDR2: SGHVS, FNYEAQ. The CDR3 bases are TGTGCCAGCAGTCCCCTGGCGGGGGGGGTAGATACGCAGTATTTT. This codes for CASSPLAGGVDTQYF.

A few counts support this clone. CDR3 loop: CASSLCCRGHGYTF. CDR3 coding DNA: TGTGCCAGCAGCTTATGTTGCAGGGGGCATGGCTACACCTTC. The V call is TRBV5-7, the J call TRBJ1-2; 8 bases match TRBD1. TRBV5-7 belongs to the ORF category, with a function that is uncertain. The CDR3 sequence is 14 residues long. J gave up 6 bases and V 2 bases, and 6 bases lay outside the gene matches.

Points on this clone: Other DNA variants within this sample encode the same CDR3. This rearrangement joins TRBV11-2 to TRBJ1-2; D is possibly TRBD1 (5 bases). Trimming removed 0 bases from V and 6 bases from J, with 8 bases in between. Germline CDR1 SGHAT, CDR2 FQNNGV. The CDR3 consists of 13 residues. In DNA form, the CDR3 reads TGTGCCAGCAGCTTAGACAGGGTAGATGGCTACACCTTC. It is translated as CASSLDRVDGYTF. The entire variable domain, with the rest obtained from reference TRBV11-2 and TRBJ1-2, is as follows: EAGVAQSPRYKIIEKRQSVAFWCNPISGHATLYWYQQILGQGPKLLIQFQNNGVVDDSQLPKDRFSAERLKGVDSTLKIQPAKLEDSAVYLCASSLDRVDGYTFGSGTRLTVV.

This chain connects TRBV5-1 to TRBJ2-2; D assignment may be TRBD1 or TRBD2 (6 bases each). Germline CDR1 and CDR2: SGHRS and YFSETQ. V was shortened by 3 bases and J by 4 bases, with 10 bases between the two germline ends. CDR3 size: 14 residues. CDR3 sequence reads: CASSWGAGTGELFF. The DNA for the CDR3 is TGCGCCAGCAGCTGGGGGGCCGGCACCGGGGAGCTGTTTTTT. Using reference TRBV5-1 and TRBJ2-2 for the parts outside the CDR3, the full variable domain is KAGVTQTPRYLIKTRGQQVTLSCSPISGHRSVSWYQQTPGQGLQFLFEYFSETQRNKGNFPGRFSGRQFSNSRSEMNVSTLELGDSALYLCASSWGAGTGELFFGEGSRLTVL.

This clone came up a few times. The chain is built from TRBV16 and TRBJ1-5, with TRBD1 matching over 8 bases. The germline CDR1 and CDR2 sequences are KGHSY and FQNENV. Trimming took 4 bases from V and 4 from J; bases not matched to a gene: 6. The CDR3 has 15 residues. DNA for the CDR3: TGTGCCAGCAGCCGCGGGGGGACAGGTAATCAGCCCCAGCATTTT. Translated: CASSRGGTGNQPQHF.

This chain connects TRBV20-1 to TRBJ2-7, with D perhaps TRBD1 (5 bases). Trimming cost V 5 bases and J 5 bases, with 10 bases left between them. Germline CDR1 reads DFQATT; CDR2 reads SNEGSKA (reference sequence). This CDR3 contains 11 residues. Written as DNA, the CDR3 is TGCAGTGCTTACGACAGCCACGAGCAGTACTTC. As protein: CSAYDSHEQYF.

Remarks on this clone: The sample carries other DNA sequences with the same CDR3. The chain carries TRBV6-6 and TRBJ2-7; D unclear. V was clipped by 0 bases and J by 0 bases, with 3 bases between them. The CDR3 is 13 amino acids. The germline V gene has CDR1 MNHNY and CDR2 SVGAGI (reference sequence). CDR3 nucleotide sequence: TGTGCCAGCAGTTACTCTGGCTCCTACGAGCAGTACTTC. Translation: CASSYSGSYEQYF.

J is TRBJ2-5 and V is TRBV7-2, with D unclear. Per germline, CDR1 SGHTA and CDR2 FQGNSA. The CDR3 has 13 amino acids. V lost 5 bases and J 2 bases, leaving 9 bases between the germline ends. The CDR3 DNA follows: TGTGCCAGCAGCCAACGGGTACAAGAGACCCAGTACTTC. Translated: CASSQRVQETQYF.

The chain carries TRBV5-8 and TRBJ1-1; D remains unclear. Per the germline V gene, CDR1 is SGHTS and CDR2 is YDEGEE. Trimming pared 7 bases from V and 2 bases from J, leaving 12 bases between. The length of the CDR3 is 13 residues. CDR3 in amino acids: CASRSWSNTEAFF. Here the CDR3 DNA reads TGTGCCAGCCGTAGCTGGTCAAACACTGAAGCTTTCTTT. The variable domain in full, completed from reference TRBV5-8 and TRBJ1-1, reads EAGVTQSPTHLIKTRGQQATLRCSPISGHTSVYWYQQALGLGLQFLLWYDEGEERNRGNFPPRFSGRQFPNYSSELNVNALELEDSALYLCASRSWSNTEAFFGQGTRLTVV.

This rearrangement joins TRBV9 to TRBJ2-3; 7 bases line up with TRBD1. After removal of 3 bases from V and 1 base from J, the junction contained 5 bases not matched to a gene. Looked up from germline, CDR1 is SGDLS and CDR2 is YYNGEE. This CDR3 is 15 amino acids long. The CDR3 nucleotides read TGTGCCAGCAGCGGACAGGGTCTTCGCACAGATACGCAGTATTTT. Its translation is CASSGQGLRTDTQYF.

Concerning this clone itself: This CDR3 is also generated by other DNA sequences in the sample. V gene TRBV28 combines with J gene TRBJ1-2, with D possibly being TRBD1 (6 bases). The CDR3 runs to 14 residues. Germline V lookup: CDR1 MDHEN, CDR2 SYDVKM. Deletions cut 2 bases from V and 2 bases from J, with 9 bases between. The CDR3 protein is CASSLRTANYGYTF. For the CDR3, the DNA is TGTGCCAGCAGTTTACGGACAGCCAACTATGGCTACACCTTC.

The chain joins TRBV28 to TRBJ2-2, with a tentative D call TRBD1 (5 bases). The ends were cut back, 3 bases at V and 1 base at J, with 18 bases in the middle. The CDR3 consists of 18 residues. Per germline, CDR1 MDHEN and CDR2 SYDVKM. The CDR3 here is CASSFLGQQRKNTGELFF. In DNA form, the CDR3 reads TGTGCCAGCAGTTTTCTGGGGCAACAGCGAAAGAACACCGGGGAGCTGTTTTTT.

The rearrangement uses TRBV20-1 and TRBJ2-7; D gene ambiguous. V dropped 7 bases and J dropped 1 base, with 8 bases sitting between them. The CDR3 is made up of 11 amino acids. From germline, CDR1 is DFQATT and CDR2 SNEGSKA (reference sequence). CDR3 bases: TGCAGTGGGGCCAGGTCCTACGAGCAGTACTTC. Translation: CSGARSYEQYF.

The chain has TRBV5-1 and TRBJ1-5, with 11 bases fitting TRBD1. The CDR3 length is 17 residues. Germline-derived CDR1 and CDR2 are SGHRS and YFSETQ. After removal of 1 base from V and 5 bases from J, the junction contained 8 bases not matched to a gene. Here the CDR3 DNA reads TGCGCCAGCAGCTTGAGTCCCGGACAGGGGGCGGATCAGCCCCAGCATTTT. It translates to CASSLSPGQGADQPQHF.

V and J are TRBV15 and TRBJ2-5; 9 bases line up with TRBD1. CDR3 length: 18 amino acids. The J segment lost 5 bases and the V segment lost 0 bases, leaving 13 bases of the junction unmatched. Germline assignment: CDR1 LNHNV and CDR2 YYDKDF (reference sequence). CDR3 nucleotides: TGTGCCACCAGCAGAGAGGGATCGGTTGCAGGGACAGGGGAGACCCAGTACTTC. Amino acid sequence: CATSREGSVAGTGETQYF.